A selection of T cell receptor beta chains follows, all from one sample in a study of OX40 agonist ivuxolimab in advanced cancers. The protocol was immunoSEQ multiplex PCR, while the TCRdb copy is restricted to in-frame clones and leaves out a portion. The data show around 80,000 clones, with about four fifths seen just once and around 7.8% held by the top ten. Sequenced here: CD4+ or CD8+ T cells sorted from blood, sampled in a trial of the OX40 agonist ivuxolimab. Every receptor here comes from an adult with an advanced solid tumor such as melanoma, head and neck, liver or kidney cancer. Both conserved end residues are part of each CDR3. Each record gives: J gene, clone size, V gene, D gene, CDR3 length, CDR3 DNA, CDR3 protein. A D gene is named only where the DNA matches it firmly. Size tells how often a clone was seen (once, few, many) or the class of an expanded clone, and some rows leave it out.

>TRBJ2-7|.|TRBV6-6|.|14
TGTGCCAGCACTCAAGGGGGGAGCTCCTACGAGCAGTACTTC
CASTQGGSSYEQYF
>TRBJ1-2|.|TRBV27|.|15
TGTGCCAGCAGTTTGTTCCACTCTTCTAACTATGGCTACACCTTC
CASSLFHSSNYGYTF
>TRBJ1-4|.|TRBV6-1|.|13
TGTGCCAGCGAGGGGCGTCAGGGTGAAAAACTGTTTTTT
CASEGRQGEKLFF
>TRBJ2-7|.|TRBV5-6|.|13
TGTGCCAGCAGCTTCAGTGAAGCCTACGAGCAGTACTTC
CASSFSEAYEQYF
>TRBJ2-1|.|TRBV5-1|TRBD1|15
TGCGCCAGCAGGTACAGGGACAGCTCCTACAATGAGCAGTTCTTC
CASRYRDSSYNEQFF
>TRBJ1-1|.|TRBV27|TRBD1|15
TGTGCCAGCAGTTTAGGCCCCGACAGGGACACTGAAGCTTTCTTT
CASSLGPDRDTEAFF
>TRBJ1-6|once|TRBV27|.|14
TGTGCCAGCAGTTTATCCTGGGGGTGGTCACCCCTCCACTTT
CASSLSWGWSPLHF
>TRBJ1-2|.|TRBV27|.|13
TGTGCCAGCAGTTTCCATAGCGGATCTGGCTACACCTTC
CASSFHSGSGYTF
>TRBJ1-2|.|TRBV19|.|15
TGTGCCAGTAGTACCGGTCCTAGGGGGGGCCATGGCTACACCTTC
CASSTGPRGGHGYTF
>TRBJ1-4|once|TRBV30|.|14
TGTGCCTGGAGTGTGTTCGTTAGGCCTGAAAAACTGTTTTTT
CAWSVFVRPEKLFF
>TRBJ2-2|.|TRBV7-2|TRBD2|16
TGTGCCAGCAGCCCAAGACTAGCGGGAGGGACCGGGGAGCTGTTTTTT
CASSPRLAGGTGELFF
>TRBJ2-5|.|TRBV2|TRBD2|13
TGTGCCAGCAGCCTCCGGGAGGGGGAGACCCAGTACTTC
CASSLREGETQYF
>TRBJ2-1|.|TRBV27|.|14
TGTGCCAGCAGTTCCCCGGGCTCCTACAATGAGCAGTTCTTC
CASSSPGSYNEQFF
>TRBJ1-1|.|TRBV7-9|.|15
TGTGCCAGCAGCTTAGGGTCCGGGGGTTTCGCTGAAGCTTTCTTT
CASSLGSGGFAEAFF
>TRBJ2-7|.|TRBV2|TRBD2|12
TGTGCCAGCAGGTCTAGCGGGTACGAGCAGTACTTC
CASRSSGYEQYF
>TRBJ1-1|.|TRBV7-9|TRBD1|15
TGTGCCAGTGGACAGGGGGCCCTCGGGAACACTGAAGCTTTCTTT
CASGQGALGNTEAFF
>TRBJ2-5|once|TRBV9|TRBD2|16
TGTGCCAGCAGCGTAGAGTGGCGGGGGGGTGGCGAGACCCAGTACTTC
CASSVEWRGGGETQYF
>TRBJ2-3|.|TRBV5-6|TRBD2|17
TGTGCCAGCAGCTTGGCAGCGGGACCCTCAAGGGCAGATACGCAGTATTTT
CASSLAAGPSRADTQYF
>TRBJ1-2|.|TRBV9|.|14
TGTGCCAGCAGCGCAGAAACAGTGAACTATGGCTACACCTTC
CASSAETVNYGYTF
>TRBJ2-2|.|TRBV30|TRBD2|16
TGTGCCTGGAGTGCTGGGACTAGCGGGGGGGCCGGGGAGCTGTTTTTT
CAWSAGTSGGAGELFF
>TRBJ1-3|.|TRBV21-1|.|17
TGTGCCAGCAGTAAAAAGGGACAGGAGATTTGTGGAAACACCATATATTTT
CASSKKGQEICGNTIYF
>TRBJ1-1|.|TRBV18|.|15
TGTGCCAGCTCACCTGGACAAAACATGAACACTGAAGCTTTCTTT
CASSPGQNMNTEAFF
>TRBJ2-7|.|TRBV7-3|.|15
TGTGCCAGCAGCTTAACGGGGATAGGAGTCTACGAGCAGTACTTC
CASSLTGIGVYEQYF
>TRBJ1-6|.|TRBV27|.|16
TGTGCCAGCAGTTTATCCAAGAGCTCCTATAATTCACCCCTCCACTTT
CASSLSKSSYNSPLHF
>TRBJ2-7|.|TRBV5-1|TRBD1|18
TGCGCCAGCGCTATACAGGGGACAGGGGGAACGGGCCGCTACGAGCAGTACTTC
CASAIQGTGGTGRYEQYF
>TRBJ2-1|.|TRBV30|.|15
TGTGCCTGGAGTCAGGGGTCAGGGACACACAATGAGCAGTTCTTC
CAWSQGSGTHNEQFF
>TRBJ2-4|.|TRBV2|.|14
TGTGCCAGCAGTTTACTCCCACAGGGAAACATTCAGTACTTC
CASSLLPQGNIQYF
>TRBJ1-3|.|TRBV9|.|14
TGTGCCAGCAGCGTAGGAGTCTCTGGAAACACCATATATTTT
CASSVGVSGNTIYF
>TRBJ2-1|few|TRBV5-4|TRBD2|14
TGTGCCAGCAGCTTGACTAGCGGGGGCAATGAGCAGTTCTTC
CASSLTSGGNEQFF
>TRBJ2-7|.|TRBV6-1|.|13
TGTGCCAGCAGTGAAGTCACGTACTACGAGCAGTACTTC
CASSEVTYYEQYF
>TRBJ2-3|.|TRBV6-6|.|14
TGTGCCAGCCAGGGGAAGGTCAGATGGGATACGCAGTATTTT
CASQGKVRWDTQYF
>TRBJ2-5|.|TRBV4-2|.|13
TGTGCCAGCAGCCAAGGGGAGGAAGGGACCCAGTACTTC
CASSQGEEGTQYF
>TRBJ2-3|.|TRBV18|TRBD1|16
TGTGCCAGCTCACCCCCGGACAGGGGGCTGAAAGATACGCAGTATTTT
CASSPPDRGLKDTQYF
>TRBJ1-2|.|TRBV6-5|.|13
TGTGCCAGCAGGCCGCCTTATAACTATGGCTACACCTTC
CASRPPYNYGYTF
>TRBJ2-7|.|TRBV5-3|.|15
TGTGCCAGAAGCCCCGGACGCGTGAACTCCTACGAGCAGTACTTC
CARSPGRVNSYEQYF
>TRBJ2-4|.|TRBV5-4|TRBD1|17
TGTGCCAGCAGCGACGGGGACAGGGGTATGGCCAAAAACATTCAGTACTTC
CASSDGDRGMAKNIQYF
>TRBJ2-7|.|TRBV5-5|.|14
TGTGCCAGCAGCTTCGGCCTTACGTCCTACGAGCAGTACTTC
CASSFGLTSYEQYF
>TRBJ2-3|.|TRBV2|.|13
TGTGCCAGCACAATGGCTAGTAGGGGTACGCAGTATTTT
CASTMASRGTQYF
>TRBJ1-1|.|TRBV13|TRBD1|16
TGTGCCAGCAGCTTAGGGGGCTGGGACAGTAACACTGAAGCTTTCTTT
CASSLGGWDSNTEAFF
>TRBJ2-3|.|TRBV12-5|.|14
TGTGCTAGTGGTTTTGGCAGGGGCACAGATACGCAGTATTTT
CASGFGRGTDTQYF
>TRBJ1-6|.|TRBV6-1|.|12
TGTGCCAGCAGTAGACAGAATTCACCCCTCCACTTT
CASSRQNSPLHF
>TRBJ1-2|.|TRBV29-1|.|13
TGCAGCGTTGGGGGCAGCGCTAAGGGTGGCTACACCTTC
CSVGGSAKGGYTF
>TRBJ2-1|few|TRBV11-1|.|13
TGTGCCAGCAGCGTACCAGAGAGGGATGAGCAGTTCTTC
CASSVPERDEQFF
>TRBJ1-1|.|TRBV5-1|.|12
TGCGCCAGCAGCTTCAACAGGGAAGGAGCTTTCTTT
CASSFNREGAFF
>TRBJ2-5|.|TRBV7-8|.|14
TGTGCCAGCAGCTTAAACCCCCCGGATGAGACCCAGTACTTC
CASSLNPPDETQYF
>TRBJ2-7|.|TRBV11-2|.|14
TGTGCCAGCAGCTTTCGAGGGTCACCCTACGAGCAGTACTTC
CASSFRGSPYEQYF
>TRBJ1-5|.|TRBV19|.|16
TGTGCCAGTAGTACTCGGGAAGGACGGGCTAATCAGCCCCAGCATTTT
CASSTREGRANQPQHF
>TRBJ2-2|once|TRBV13|.|14
TGTGCCAGCAGGCAGGGCGCGAACACCGGGGAGCTGTTTTTT
CASRQGANTGELFF
>TRBJ2-1|.|TRBV4-2|TRBD2|15
TGTGCCAGCAGCCAAGGGGCGGGAGACCACAATGAGCAGTTCTTC
CASSQGAGDHNEQFF
>TRBJ1-1|.|TRBV6-1|.|12
TGTGCCAGCAGTGTCGGACAGTTAGGTGCTTTCTTT
CASSVGQLGAFF
>TRBJ2-4|.|TRBV5-6|TRBD2|18
TGTGCCAGCAGCTTGTATGGACTAGCGCGGGTAGCCAAAAACATTCAGTACTTC
CASSLYGLARVAKNIQYF
>TRBJ1-5|.|TRBV19|.|15
TGTGCCAGTAGAGGGTTGGCGGCGGGAAATCAGCCCCAGCATTTT
CASRGLAAGNQPQHF
>TRBJ2-3|.|TRBV7-9|TRBD2|19
TGTGCCAGCAGCTTAGTTTTCCCTAGCGGGGGGGATCTGACAGATACGCAGTATTTT
CASSLVFPSGGDLTDTQYF
>TRBJ2-7|few|TRBV10-3|TRBD2|13
TGTGCCGTTTTAGCGGGAGGTAAAAACGAGCAGTACTTC
CAVLAGGKNEQYF